Here is one T cell receptor beta chain with its context. Using immunoSEQ multiplex PCR, the repertoire was profiled, and TCRdb retains in-frame clones only, with some absent. The top ten clones hold 6.5% to 9.5% of a sample with over 150,000 clones, about four fifths of them seen once. Deletions cut 1 base from V and 6 bases from J, with 18 bases between. Germline V gene lookup returns CDR1 LGHNA and CDR2 YNFKEQ. This CDR3 spans 17 amino acids. The sample originates from a study of blood T cell repertoires in COVID-19. This sequence originates from a middle-aged man who had recovered from COVID-19. The sequencing sample was made of PBMCs or T cells enriched from blood (not recorded which). The rearrangement joins TRBV4-2 to TRBJ2-2; D might be TRBD2 (5 bases). CDR3 loop: CASSQVTSDPGSGELFF. CDR3 coding DNA: TGTGCCAGCAGCCAAGTTACTAGTGACCCGGGCTCCGGGGAGCTGTTTTTT.